This T cell receptor beta chain is from a study of cytomegalovirus exposure and HLA in healthy donors. Study-wide findings and caveats: It was reported that the classifier diagnosed cytomegalovirus status with high specificity and sensitivity in both the original and validation cohorts.

The germline CDR1 and CDR2 sequences are SGHTA and FQGNSA. The CDR3 runs 11 residues. V lost 5 bases and J lost 10, with 12 bases in between. The PCR was carried out with 60 Vbeta primers and 13 Jbeta primers. The repertoire was sequenced with immunoSEQ multiplex PCR; TCRdb's copy has only in-frame clones and lacks some. The table shows about 150,000 clones, with roughly three quarters occurring only once. About this clone itself: The antigen remains unidentified.

Material for sequencing was PBMCs. The chain is built from TRBV7-2 and TRBJ2-7, with D hard to call. This TCR derives from a male donor in good health and CMV-seronegative. CDR3 nucleotide sequence: TGTGCCAGCAGCCTATTAAGCACCCAGTACTTC. As protein: CASSLLSTQYF. Supplemented by reference TRBV7-2 and TRBJ2-7, the full variable domain reads GAGVSQSPSNKVTEKGKDVELRCDPISGHTALYWYRQSLGQGLEFLIYFQGNSAPDKSGLPSDRFSAERTGGSVSTLTIQRTQQEDSAVYLCASSLLSTQYFGPGTRLTVT.